This TCR beta chain was captured by sequencing in a study of blood T cell repertoires in COVID-19. Turning to the study itself: Acute-phase and convalescent COVID-19 samples originated in the United States, Italy and Spain.

The CDR3 totals 15 residues. Germline V gene data show CDR1 as MNHEY and CDR2 as SMNVEV (reference sequence). V shed 5 bases and J 6 bases; nucleotides not matched to a gene: 5. As processed by the authors: Amplifying reference gene primers gave estimates of nucleated cell counts. Here immunoSEQ multiplex PCR was the method, and the copy in TCRdb shows in-frame clones only, minus some. V and J calls and clone size come straight from that table; D and trimming were deduced from the DNA. The repertoire has 330,000 or so clones, about 90% of them found once; the top ten carry about 2.7%. This study enrolled people aged 18 to 89 from about two dozen US geographic areas. Resolution of symptoms, clearance, or two negative PCRs was present in recovered Cohort 3 donors.

The genes are TRBV27 and TRBJ2-3, with 13 nucleotides matching TRBD2. The specimen was PBMCs or T cells enriched from blood (not recorded which). The clonotype originates from a woman aged 25 to 39 who had recovered from COVID-19. The CDR3 region is CASSPGLAGVDTQYF. The CDR3 nucleotides read TGTGCCAGCAGTCCCGGACTAGCGGGAGTGGATACGCAGTATTTT.